What follows describes a single T cell receptor beta chain. Trimming cost V 1 base and J 4 bases, with 14 bases left between them. CDR3 length: 15 amino acids. The germline gives CDR1 SGHRS, CDR2 YFSETQ. Sequencing of TCR beta covered CD8+ and CD4+ T cells obtained from blood. This sample stems from a study of CD8 T cells in Susac syndrome. RNA in amounts of roughly 0.5 to 1 ug was reverse transcribed with random hexamers. TCRdb re-analysed the immunoSEQ multiplex PCR reads in MiXCR, keeping a single row per CDR3 protein. Among 350,000 to 550,000 distinct CDR3 sequences listed, approximately 85% were seen once.

The clonotype originates from a human donor with multiple sclerosis. The sequenced material came from CD8+ T cells from PBMCs. The V call is TRBV5-1, the J call TRBJ1-1, with D hard to call. CDR3 in DNA: TGCGCCAGCAGCTTGTCGGCGGTCATGAGCACTGAAGCTTTCTTT. Protein sequence: CASSLSAVMSTEAFF.